This T cell receptor beta chain was sequenced in a study of T cell repertoires in cytomegalovirus infection. Across the whole study: HLA-B-restricted CMV epitopes that are well studied were used alongside recently identified HLA-C-restricted ones. CMV infection plus the matching HLA type was flagged by public TCR beta signatures. Study-wide points: CMV carriers having the relevant HLA were flagged by cumulative public TCR beta family frequency. There were HLA-C-restricted CMV-specific TCR beta clonotypes dominating the ex vivo response.

The CDR3 contains 16 residues. Losses at the gene ends were 5 bases for V and 5 bases for J; bases not matched to a gene: 12. Germline CDR1 is MNHEY and CDR2 is SVGEGT. TCRdb reanalysed the reads using MiXCR and keeps one entry per CDR3 protein. Of about 52,000 distinct CDR3 sequences listed, roughly 21% were seen once; the top ten hold around 80%. This clonotype has more than one count but fewer than ten. Its antigen is not identified. The receptor's source is a human donor in good health (CMV status not recorded). Some clones in this sample may be carry-over from other donors' samples. The chain joins TRBV6-2 or TRBV6-3 to TRBJ2-1; 7 bases match TRBD1. Sequenced here: CD8+ T cells from cultured PBMCs, sampled from culture after CMV antigen stimulation. For the CDR3, the DNA is TGTGCCAGCAGTCCGGGACAGCTTACATCCAACAATGAGCAGTTCTTC. Translation: CASSPGQLTSNNEQFF.